This T cell receptor (beta chain) was obtained from a study of blood T cell repertoires in COVID-19. The overall study: Material from acute and convalescent COVID-19 was sourced from the United States, Italy and Spain. T cells, B-cell-depleted T cells, or PBMCs supplied cDNA or gDNA.

In the original processing: How many nucleated cells were present was estimated from reference gene primer amplification. Only in-frame clones appear in the TCRdb table, and some are missing; sequencing was by immunoSEQ multiplex PCR. The V and J calls and clone size come from that table; D and trimming were worked out from the DNA. The table records roughly 73,000 clones, 75% to 85% of them present only once. Germline V gene data show CDR1 as SGHKS and CDR2 as YYEKEE (reference sequence). CDR3 length equals 17 residues. V dropped 4 bases and J dropped 5; count of bases not matched to a gene: 14. The chain couples TRBV5-5 to TRBJ2-5; 10 positions agree with TRBD1. This sequence originates from a human donor in a cohort sampled during active COVID-19. Sequenced sample: peripheral blood. The CDR3 nucleotides are TGTGCCAGCAGCCTGGGGTCCAGGACAGGGGGAGGGGAGACCCAGTACTTC. This codes for CASSLGSRTGGGETQYF.